These 7 T cell receptor beta chains were all obtained from the same sample, sequenced in a study of blood T cell repertoires in COVID-19. Sequencing used immunoSEQ multiplex PCR; TCRdb keeps in-frame clones, though not all of them. The sample consists of around 230,000 clones, approximately 84% of them appearing once. The source material was PBMCs or T cells enriched from blood (not recorded which). The receptors originated from a middle-aged man who had recovered from COVID-19.

The chain couples TRBV3-1 (or the pseudogene TRBV3-2) to TRBJ1-6; D ambiguous. The CDR3 runs to 14 residues. The germline V gene encodes CDR1 LGHDT and CDR2 YNNKEL (reference sequence). The germline V and J ends were trimmed by 0 bases and 10 bases, with 10 bases remaining between them. The CDR3 here is CASSQEATLSPLHF. The CDR3, as DNA: TGTGCCAGCAGCCAAGAAGCAACCTTATCACCCCTCCACTTT.

This rearrangement joins TRBV6-5 to TRBJ1-6; D remains unclear. Germline lookup yields CDR1 MNHEY and CDR2 SVGAGI. CDR3 length equals 13 residues. The V and J ends lost 7 bases and 10 bases respectively, with 14 bases between them. CDR3 amino acids: CASTPDFGSPLHF. The CDR3 DNA sequence: TGTGCCAGCACCCCGGATTTCGGGTCACCCCTCCACTTT.

V is TRBV11-2 and J is TRBJ2-7, with 10 bases matching TRBD1. V lost 3 bases, J lost 5 bases, and 16 bases stayed unmatched. CDR1 is SGHAT and CDR2 is FQNNGV in the germline V gene. The CDR3 length is 18 residues. The CDR3 here is CASSFYQTAGTGVHEQYF. CDR3 nucleotides: TGTGCCAGCAGCTTCTACCAAACCGCCGGGACAGGGGTCCACGAGCAGTACTTC.

A remark on this clone: This same CDR3 is encoded by further DNA sequences in the sample. The chain joins TRBV3-1 (or the pseudogene TRBV3-2) to TRBJ1-2, with a possible D match to TRBD1 (5 bases). Trimming removed 1 base at V and 4 bases at J, with 7 bases between. The CDR3 has 13 residues. Germline V gene data show CDR1 as LGHDT and CDR2 as YNNKEL (reference sequence). This CDR3 reads CASSQGQGYGYTF. The CDR3 DNA reads as TGTGCCAGCAGCCAAGGCCAGGGCTATGGCTACACCTTC.

This clone was counted between two and nine times. V usage is TRBV28 and J usage is TRBJ2-7; no definite D call. V lost 6 bases, J lost 0 bases, and 9 bases lay in between. The germline CDR1 and CDR2 sequences are MDHEN and SYDVKM. The CDR3 totals 13 residues. The DNA of the CDR3 is TGTGCCAGCAGCCCGTTGAGCTCCTACGAGCAGTACTTC. The encoded protein is CASSPLSSYEQYF.

This clone was seen a handful of times. This sequence joins TRBV11-2 and TRBJ2-1; no clear D. Per germline, CDR1 SGHAT and CDR2 FQNNGV. CDR3 length equals 15 residues. The germline V and J ends were trimmed by 5 bases and 2 bases, with 13 bases remaining between them. The CDR3 DNA follows: TGTGCCAGCAGCCTTAGAATATCCCCCTACAATGAGCAGTTCTTC. This gives the protein CASSLRISPYNEQFF.

V is TRBV5-1 and J is TRBJ2-5; 7 positions agree with TRBD2. The CDR3 sequence is 16 residues long. Per the germline V gene, CDR1 is SGHRS and CDR2 is YFSETQ. V dropped 1 base and J dropped 1; count of bases not matched to a gene: 7. DNA of the CDR3: TGCGCCAGCAGCTTGTTGGGGACTATCCCCCAAGAGACCCAGTACTTC. Translated: CASSLLGTIPQETQYF.